Below, 14 T cell receptor beta chains from the same sample are listed, as sequenced in a study of OX40 agonist ivuxolimab in advanced cancers. Generated by immunoSEQ multiplex PCR, the TCRdb table keeps only in-frame clones and is missing some. The data hold just over 25,000 clones, with around 85% observed a single time. The material was CD4+ or CD8+ T cells sorted from blood, obtained in a trial of the OX40 agonist ivuxolimab. Receptor source: an adult with an advanced solid tumor such as melanoma, head and neck, liver or kidney cancer.

This chain joins TRBV7-9 and TRBJ2-3, with 10 bases fitting TRBD2. CDR3 length: 16 residues. Germline V gene lookup returns CDR1 SEHNR and CDR2 FQNEAQ (reference sequence). Trimming cost V 5 bases and J 6 bases; bases outside gene matches: 11. The CDR3 here is CASSPRGAGGPDTQYF. DNA for the CDR3: TGTGCCAGCAGCCCACGGGGAGCGGGGGGGCCGGATACGCAGTATTTT.

V usage is TRBV19 and J usage is TRBJ2-3; 7 bases are a match to TRBD1. The germline CDR1 and CDR2 sequences are LNHDA and SQIVND (reference sequence). J was trimmed by 2 bases and V by 4 bases; bases with no gene match: 6. CDR3 size: 15 residues. CDR3 residues: CASSKSGGTTDTQYF. CDR3 nucleotides: TGTGCCAGTAGTAAGTCAGGGGGAACCACAGATACGCAGTATTTT.

The V and J genes are TRBV23-1 and TRBJ1-2, with D possibly TRBD1 on 6 matching bases. TRBV23-1 is an open reading frame, and its role is uncertain. V lost 2 bases to trimming and J lost 4 bases, with 14 bases between them. This CDR3 comprises 15 residues. CDR3 in amino acids: CASSQLPQGSYGYTF. The CDR3 DNA reads TGCGCCAGCAGTCAACTCCCCCAGGGGAGCTATGGCTACACCTTC.

In this sample, this clone turned up once. The genes are TRBV6-1 and TRBJ2-7; TRBD2 might be the D (6 bases). CDR3 length: 10 amino acids. Between the trimmed V and J ends, which lost 8 bases and 6 bases, there was a span of 8 bases. Germline CDR1 is MNHNS and CDR2 is SASEGT. CDR3 protein: CASGRSEQYF. The CDR3 nucleotides read TGTGCCAGCGGGAGGAGCGAGCAGTACTTC.

The chain joins TRBV9 to TRBJ2-3, with D possibly being TRBD2 (6 bases). The CDR3 extends over 15 amino acids. The germline CDR1 and CDR2 sequences are SGDLS and YYNGEE. Trimming stripped 4 bases from V and 11 bases from J, with 23 bases between. CDR3 in DNA: TGTGCCAGCAGCCCCAGTGGGAGGTACGGAAATGTGCAGTATTTT. Residues: CASSPSGRYGNVQYF.

The gene calls are TRBV10-3 and TRBJ2-7; no reliable D call. Trimming removed 4 bases from V and 1 base from J, with 5 bases in between. Germline values: CDR1 ENHRY, CDR2 SYGVKD. The CDR3 runs 12 residues. The CDR3, as DNA: TGTGCCATCAGTGCCCAATCCTACGAGCAGTACTTC. Encoded protein: CAISAQSYEQYF.

In this sample, this clone is large. V gene TRBV19 combines with J gene TRBJ2-1; tentative D call: TRBD2 (5 bases). CDR1 and CDR2 (germline): LNHDA, SQIVND (reference sequence). V lost 6 bases and J 2 bases, leaving 17 bases between the germline ends. CDR3 length equals 16 residues. This CDR3 reads CASRPDSSGAYNEQFF. CDR3 DNA sequence: TGTGCCAGTAGGCCCGATTCGAGCGGAGCCTACAATGAGCAGTTCTTC.

The chain joins TRBV10-3 to TRBJ2-2; 12 bases line up with TRBD2. Per the germline V gene, CDR1 is ENHRY and CDR2 is SYGVKD. The CDR3 spans 17 residues. Germline trimming cut 2 bases from V and 3 bases from J; bases unmatched to any gene: 4. The CDR3 nucleotides are TGTGCCATCAGTGAGGCTAGCGGGAGGGCCTACACCGGGGAGCTGTTTTTT. It translates to CAISEASGRAYTGELFF.

J is TRBJ1-4 and V is TRBV4-3; the D gene is possibly TRBD1 (5 bases). Per the germline V gene, CDR1 is LGHNA and CDR2 is YSLEER. V shed 1 base and J shed 0 bases, with 9 bases lying between them. The CDR3 totals 16 residues. In DNA form, the CDR3 reads TGCGCCAGCAGCCAAGCGCTGGGGGCAACTAATGAAAAACTGTTTTTT. Translating gives CASSQALGATNEKLFF.

The V gene is TRBV5-4, the J gene TRBJ2-1; D gene ambiguous. The ends were cut back, 3 bases at V and 6 bases at J, with 7 bases in the middle. The CDR3 runs 12 residues. Germline V gene sequence: CDR1 SGHNT, CDR2 YYREEE (reference sequence). CDR3 nucleotides: TGTGCCAGCAGCTCCGTAGTCAATGAGCAGTTCTTC. It translates to CASSSVVNEQFF.

The chain carries TRBV6-6 and TRBJ2-3, with D possibly matching TRBD2 (6 bases). The CDR3 runs to 14 residues. In germline, CDR1 is MNHNY, CDR2 SVGAGI (reference sequence). Trimming stripped 7 bases from V and 9 bases from J, with 20 bases between. The CDR3 DNA reads as TGTGCCAGCACCTCCGGGAGCGCGGCCTGGACGCAGTATTTT. Amino acids: CASTSGSAAWTQYF.

This chain connects TRBV19 to TRBJ1-5; perhaps TRBD1 as D (6 bases). CDR3 length: 16 amino acids. Germline lookup yields CDR1 LNHDA and CDR2 SQIVND (reference sequence). V lost 5 bases, J lost 1 base, and 15 bases lay in between. The CDR3 DNA sequence: TGTGCCAGTAGTTACGGGACAACTACGAGCAATCAGCCCCAGCATTTT. Protein: CASSYGTTTSNQPQHF.

J is TRBJ2-1 and V is TRBV27; a weak D match, TRBD2 (6 bases). Per the germline V gene, CDR1 is MNHEY and CDR2 is SMNVEV (reference sequence). This CDR3 has 18 residues. Trimming took off 0 bases at V and 8 bases at J, with 23 bases between the two ends. The CDR3 region is CASSLSTSSGLPFDEQFF. DNA of the CDR3: TGTGCCAGCAGTTTATCGACATCCTCGGGACTCCCCTTCGATGAGCAGTTCTTC.

This chain links TRBV11-2 with TRBJ2-4; D could derive from TRBD1 or TRBD2 (5 bases each). With 1 base removed from V and 0 bases from J, the gap between germline ends came to 13 bases. Germline V gives CDR1 SGHAT, CDR2 FQNNGV. There are 17 residues in the CDR3. The DNA of the CDR3 is TGTGCCAGCAGCTTAGCTCGGGACGGACTAGCCAAAAACATTCAGTACTTC. This codes for CASSLARDGLAKNIQYF.